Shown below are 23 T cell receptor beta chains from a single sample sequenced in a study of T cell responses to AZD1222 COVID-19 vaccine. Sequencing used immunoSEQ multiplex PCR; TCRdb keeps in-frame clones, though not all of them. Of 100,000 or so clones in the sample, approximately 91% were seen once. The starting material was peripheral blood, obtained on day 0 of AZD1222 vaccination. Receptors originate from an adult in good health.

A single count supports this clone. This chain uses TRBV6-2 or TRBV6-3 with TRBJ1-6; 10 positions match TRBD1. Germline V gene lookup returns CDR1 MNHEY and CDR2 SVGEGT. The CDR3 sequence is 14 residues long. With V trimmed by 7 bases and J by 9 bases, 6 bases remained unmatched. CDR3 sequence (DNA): TGTGCCAGCAACCCGGGACAGGGGATTTCACCCCTCCACTTT. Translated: CASNPGQGISPLHF.

Here the CDR3 reads CASSQVQQGGGYTF. The CDR3 DNA sequence: TGTGCCAGCAGCCAAGTTCAACAGGGTGGTGGCTACACCTTC. The rearrangement uses TRBV4-2 and TRBJ1-2; a possible D gene is TRBD1 (6 bases). Looked up from germline, CDR1 is LGHNA and CDR2 is YNFKEQ. The V and J ends lost 1 base and 7 bases respectively, with 13 bases between them. The CDR3 runs to 14 residues.

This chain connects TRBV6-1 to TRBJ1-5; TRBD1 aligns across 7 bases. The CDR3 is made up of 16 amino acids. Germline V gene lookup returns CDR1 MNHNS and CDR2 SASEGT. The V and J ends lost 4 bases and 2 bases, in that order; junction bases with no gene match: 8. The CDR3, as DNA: TGTGCCAGCAGTGGGGAGGGGGCAGGTGGCAATCAGCCCCAGCATTTT. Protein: CASSGEGAGGNQPQHF.

CDR3 loop: CASSGNNEKLFF. The CDR3 DNA follows: TGTGCCAGCAGTGGCAATAATGAAAAACTGTTTTTT. The chain uses TRBV25-1 and TRBJ1-4; D remains ambiguous. Germline lookup yields CDR1 MGHDK and CDR2 SYGVNS. Trimming cost V 4 bases and J 4 bases, with 4 bases left between them. The CDR3 totals 12 residues.

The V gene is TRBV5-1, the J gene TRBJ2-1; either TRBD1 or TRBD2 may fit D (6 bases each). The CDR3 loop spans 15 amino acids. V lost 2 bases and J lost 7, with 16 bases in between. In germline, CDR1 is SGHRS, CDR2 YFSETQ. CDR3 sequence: CASSFGPGAGNEQFF. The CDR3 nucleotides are TGCGCCAGCAGCTTTGGGCCAGGGGCGGGGAATGAGCAGTTCTTC.

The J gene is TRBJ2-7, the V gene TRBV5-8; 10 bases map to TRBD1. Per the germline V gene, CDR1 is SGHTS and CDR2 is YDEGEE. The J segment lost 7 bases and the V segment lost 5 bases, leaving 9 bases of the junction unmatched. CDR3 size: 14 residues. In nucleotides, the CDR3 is TGTGCCAGCAGACGGACAGGGGGTTTCGCGGAGCAGTACTTC. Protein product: CASRRTGGFAEQYF.

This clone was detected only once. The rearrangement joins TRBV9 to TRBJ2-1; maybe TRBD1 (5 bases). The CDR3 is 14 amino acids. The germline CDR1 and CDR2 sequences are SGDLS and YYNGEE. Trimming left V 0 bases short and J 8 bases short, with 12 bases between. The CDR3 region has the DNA TGTGCCAGCAGCGTAGCTCCCAGGGCGTATGAGCAGTTCTTC. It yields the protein CASSVAPRAYEQFF.

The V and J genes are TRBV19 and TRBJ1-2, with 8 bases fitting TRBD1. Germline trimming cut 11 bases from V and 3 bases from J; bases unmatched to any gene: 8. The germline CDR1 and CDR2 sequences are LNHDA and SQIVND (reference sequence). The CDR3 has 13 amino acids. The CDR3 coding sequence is TGTGCCTCGAGACAGGGGCTATACTATGGCTACACCTTC. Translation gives CASRQGLYYGYTF.

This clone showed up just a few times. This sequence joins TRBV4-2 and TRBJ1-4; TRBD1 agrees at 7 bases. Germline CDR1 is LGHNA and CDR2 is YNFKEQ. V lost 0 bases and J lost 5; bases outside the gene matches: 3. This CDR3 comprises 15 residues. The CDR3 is CASSQELTGNEKLFF. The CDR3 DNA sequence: TGTGCCAGCAGCCAAGAATTGACAGGGAATGAAAAACTGTTTTTT.

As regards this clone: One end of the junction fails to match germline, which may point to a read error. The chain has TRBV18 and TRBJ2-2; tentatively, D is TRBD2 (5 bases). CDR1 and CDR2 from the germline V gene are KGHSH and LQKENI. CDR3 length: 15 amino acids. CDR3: CASSPPDGSTGELFF. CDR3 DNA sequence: TGTGCCAGCTCCCCACCGGATGGGAGCACCGGGGAGCTGTTTTTT.

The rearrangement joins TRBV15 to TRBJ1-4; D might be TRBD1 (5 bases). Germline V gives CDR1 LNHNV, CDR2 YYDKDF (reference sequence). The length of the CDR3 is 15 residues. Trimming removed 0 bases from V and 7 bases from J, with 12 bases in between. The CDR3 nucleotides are TGTGCCACCAGCAGAGATAGGGGAGGGAGTGAAAAACTGTTTTTT. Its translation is CATSRDRGGSEKLFF. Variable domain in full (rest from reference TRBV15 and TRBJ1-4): DAMVIQNPRYQVTQFGKPVTLSCSQTLNHNVMYWYQQKSSQAPKLLFHYYDKDFNNEADTPDNFQSRRPNTSFCFLDIRSPGLGDTAMYLCATSRDRGGSEKLFFGSGTQLSVL.

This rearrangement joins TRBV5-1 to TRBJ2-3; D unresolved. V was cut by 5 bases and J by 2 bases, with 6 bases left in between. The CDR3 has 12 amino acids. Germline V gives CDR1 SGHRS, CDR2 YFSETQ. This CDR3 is CASRPNTDTQYF. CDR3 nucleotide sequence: TGCGCCAGCAGACCGAACACAGATACGCAGTATTTT.

The chain's CDR3 is CASRTSVGYEQYF. The DNA for the CDR3 is TGTGCCAGCAGGACTAGCGTGGGATACGAGCAGTACTTC. The V call is TRBV6-5, the J call TRBJ2-7, with 8 bases fitting TRBD2. Trimming took 6 bases from V and 4 from J; bases not matched to a gene: 5. The CDR3 is 13 residues long. CDR1 and CDR2 (germline): MNHEY, SVGAGI.

CDR3 residues: CASRQGSGNTIYF. The DNA for the CDR3 is TGTGCCAGCCGACAGGGCTCTGGAAACACCATATATTTT. The chain employs TRBV6-5 and TRBJ1-3, with 7 bases fitting TRBD1. V gave up 8 bases and J gave up 0 bases; unmatched junction bases: 1. Germline CDR1 MNHEY, CDR2 SVGAGI. The CDR3 extends over 13 amino acids.

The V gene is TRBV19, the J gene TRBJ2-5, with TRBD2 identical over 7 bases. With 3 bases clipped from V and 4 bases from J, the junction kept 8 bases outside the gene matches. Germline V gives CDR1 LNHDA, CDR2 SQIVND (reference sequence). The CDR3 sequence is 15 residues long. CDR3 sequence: CASSIEMGRGETQYF. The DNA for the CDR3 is TGTGCCAGTAGTATTGAAATGGGGAGGGGAGAGACCCAGTACTTC.

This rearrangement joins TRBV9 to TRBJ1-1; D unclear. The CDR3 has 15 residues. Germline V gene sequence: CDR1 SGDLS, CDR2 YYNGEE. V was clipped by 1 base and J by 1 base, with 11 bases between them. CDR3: CASSVPPTANTEAFF. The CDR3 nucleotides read TGTGCCAGCAGCGTACCCCCTACAGCGAACACTGAAGCTTTCTTT.

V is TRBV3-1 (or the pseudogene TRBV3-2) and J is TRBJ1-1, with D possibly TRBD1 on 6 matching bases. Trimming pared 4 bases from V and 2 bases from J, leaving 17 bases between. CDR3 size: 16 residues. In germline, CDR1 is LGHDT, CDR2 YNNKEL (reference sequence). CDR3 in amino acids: CASSRQTGLANTEAFF. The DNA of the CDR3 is TGTGCCAGCAGCCGCCAGACAGGTTTAGCTAACACTGAAGCTTTCTTT.

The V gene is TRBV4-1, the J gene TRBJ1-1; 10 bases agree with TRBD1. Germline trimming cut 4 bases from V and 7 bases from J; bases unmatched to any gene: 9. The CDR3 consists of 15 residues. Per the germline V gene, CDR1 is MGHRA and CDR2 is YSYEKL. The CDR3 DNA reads TGCGCCAGCAGCCGAGCGTCCGGGACAGGGGATGAAGCTTTCTTT. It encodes CASSRASGTGDEAFF.

In DNA, the CDR3 is TGCAGCGTTTTAGGCCCAGGGTATGGCTACACCTTC. Translation: CSVLGPGYGYTF. J is TRBJ1-2 and V is TRBV29-1; tentatively, D is TRBD1 (5 bases). Germline V gene data show CDR1 as SQVTM and CDR2 as ANQGSEA. V was trimmed by 5 bases and J by 5 bases, leaving 12 bases between them. This CDR3 contains 12 residues.

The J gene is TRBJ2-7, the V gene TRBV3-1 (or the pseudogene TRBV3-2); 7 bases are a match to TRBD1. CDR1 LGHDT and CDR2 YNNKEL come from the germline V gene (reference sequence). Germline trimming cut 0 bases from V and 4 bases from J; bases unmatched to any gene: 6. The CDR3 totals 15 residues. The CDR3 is CASSQDHRGAYEQYF. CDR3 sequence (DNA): TGTGCCAGCAGCCAAGACCACAGGGGAGCATACGAGCAGTACTTC.

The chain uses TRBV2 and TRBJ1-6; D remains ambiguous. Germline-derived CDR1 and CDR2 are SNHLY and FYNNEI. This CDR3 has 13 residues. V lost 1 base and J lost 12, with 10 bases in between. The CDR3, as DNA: TGTGCCAGCAGTGAAGAGGCCAGTCTACCCCTCCACTTT. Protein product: CASSEEASLPLHF.

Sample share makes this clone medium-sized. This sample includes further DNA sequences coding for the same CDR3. CDR3 amino acids: CASSEARGGVEKLFF. In nucleotides, the CDR3 is TGTGCCAGCAGTGAAGCTAGGGGAGGCGTTGAAAAACTGTTTTTT. This chain uses TRBV6-1 with TRBJ1-4, with D perhaps matching TRBD1 (5 bases). CDR3 length equals 15 residues. The germline CDR1 and CDR2 sequences are MNHNS and SASEGT. Trimming took 0 bases from V and 7 from J, leaving 12 bases between them.

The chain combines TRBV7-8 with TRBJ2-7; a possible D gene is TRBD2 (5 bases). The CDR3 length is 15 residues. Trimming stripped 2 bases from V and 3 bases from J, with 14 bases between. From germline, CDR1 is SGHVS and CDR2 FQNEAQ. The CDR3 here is CASSLRSLGSYEQYF. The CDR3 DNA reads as TGTGCCAGCAGCTTACGCTCACTAGGGAGCTACGAGCAGTACTTC.